The entry that follows covers one T cell receptor (beta chain) sequence. Patients chosen for sequencing had CD8+CD57+ cells that had expanded, as shown by flow cytometry. These data belong to a study of CD8+CD57+ T cells in acquired aplastic anemia. TCR beta VDJ and CDR3 were profiled, and genomic DNA was the template. TCRdb ran MiXCR on the reads and lists one entry per CDR3 protein. Of a few hundred thousand distinct CDR3 sequences in the sample, under 40% are singletons; the top ten hold less than 0.85%. The receptor's source is a human donor with aplastic anemia. Sequencing input: sorted CD4+, CD8+, or CD8+CD57+ T cells (not recorded which) from PBMCs.

DNA of the CDR3: TGTGCCAGCAGCTTATTACTCTCCGGGAACACTGAAGCTTTCTTT. This gives the protein CASSLLLSGNTEAFF. The rearrangement joins TRBV7-9 to TRBJ1-1, with D unresolved. Germline lookup yields CDR1 SEHNR and CDR2 FQNEAQ (reference sequence). The length of the CDR3 is 15 residues. V was trimmed by 2 bases and J by 1 base, leaving 11 bases between them.